These T cell receptor beta chains were read from a single sample in a study of blood T cell repertoires in COVID-19. The data were produced by immunoSEQ multiplex PCR, yet TCRdb's version contains in-frame clones alone and is incomplete. The table lists 200,000 to 250,000 clones, approximately 90% of them singletons, with roughly 6.3% in the top ten. The material sequenced was peripheral blood. Receptor source: a woman in her 30s with COVID-19, enrolled during active disease. The CDR3 runs from the conserved cysteine through the conserved F or W. A D gene is named only where the DNA matches it firmly. Not every row has a clone size; where given, it reads once, few, many or a size class.

NA,15,NA,TRBJ1-2,TRBV6-5,CASSYSQGANYGYTF,TGTGCCAGCAGTTACAGCCAGGGTGCTAACTATGGCTACACCTTC
few,19,NA,TRBJ1-1,TRBV7-9,CASSSPPAGTNKLNTEAFF,TGTGCCAGCAGCTCCCCACCCGCAGGGACAAACAAACTGAACACTGAAGCTTTCTTT
NA,13,NA,TRBJ2-7,TRBV6-5,CASSFRATYEQYF,TGTGCCAGCAGTTTTCGAGCTACCTACGAGCAGTACTTC
few,15,TRBD1,TRBJ1-5,TRBV19,CASRTGQGGNQPQHF,TGTGCCAGTAGAACAGGACAGGGGGGCAATCAGCCCCAGCATTTT
NA,14,TRBD1,TRBJ1-2,TRBV4-3,CASSQEHRGYGYTF,TGCGCCAGCAGCCAAGAACACAGGGGCTATGGCTACACCTTC
NA,12,NA,TRBJ2-2,TRBV6-1,CASSFSSGELFF,TGTGCCAGCAGTTTTAGCTCCGGGGAGCTGTTTTTT
NA,18,NA,TRBJ1-2,TRBV15,CATSRGRDIMDNRNGYTF,TGTGCCACCAGCAGAGGAAGGGACATTATGGATAATCGGAATGGCTACACCTTC
NA,12,NA,TRBJ1-6,TRBV4-3,CASSQLRGNLHF,TGCGCCAGCAGCCAATTACGGGGGAACCTCCACTTT
NA,17,TRBD2,TRBJ2-1,TRBV5-1,CASSLRAGLAGGNEQFF,TGCGCCAGCAGCTTGCGAGCTGGACTAGCGGGAGGCAATGAGCAGTTCTTC
NA,14,NA,TRBJ1-1,TRBV19,CASTVLLMNTEAFF,TGTGCCAGTACAGTACTATTGATGAACACTGAAGCTTTCTTT
NA,17,NA,TRBJ1-1,TRBV30,CAWSVLPFGNGGTEAFF,TGTGCCTGGAGTGTTTTACCGTTCGGTAACGGGGGCACTGAAGCTTTCTTT
NA,13,NA,TRBJ1-2,TRBV18,CASAGETNYGYTF,TGTGCCAGCGCGGGGGAAACAAACTATGGCTACACCTTC
few,13,NA,TRBJ2-7,TRBV2,CASRETGSYEQYF,TGTGCCAGCAGAGAAACTGGCTCCTACGAGCAGTACTTC
NA,15,TRBD1,TRBJ1-4,TRBV9,CASSVDGTGFEKLFF,TGTGCCAGCAGCGTAGACGGGACAGGGTTTGAAAAACTGTTTTTT
once,14,NA,TRBJ2-2,TRBV7-9,CASSPPIASGELFF,TGTGCCAGCAGCCCCCCTATAGCGTCCGGGGAGCTGTTTTTT
NA,14,NA,TRBJ1-3,TRBV29-1,CSVARLGGGNTIYF,TGCAGCGTTGCGCGATTAGGGGGAGGAAACACCATATATTTT
NA,14,TRBD1,TRBJ2-7,TRBV11-2,CASSRQGGSYEQYF,TGTGCCAGCAGCCGACAGGGGGGATCCTACGAGCAGTACTTC
NA,13,TRBD1,TRBJ2-7,TRBV15,CATSTGQAYEQYF,TGTGCCACCAGCACCGGACAGGCCTACGAGCAGTACTTC
few,15,TRBD1,TRBJ2-3,TRBV5-4,CASRVAGQATDTQYF,TGTGCCAGCAGGGTCGCGGGACAGGCCACAGATACGCAGTATTTT
NA,14,NA,TRBJ2-3,TRBV27,CASSLAAGADTQYF,TGTGCCAGCAGTTTAGCAGCGGGCGCAGATACGCAGTATTTT
NA,13,NA,TRBJ1-3,TRBV2,CASSGAGGNTIYF,TGTGCCAGCAGTGGCGCAGGGGGAAACACCATATATTTT
few,14,NA,TRBJ1-5,TRBV7-9,CASTRQGLNQPQHF,TGTGCCAGCACCCGGCAGGGTCTCAATCAGCCCCAGCATTTT
NA,15,TRBD2,TRBJ2-5,TRBV25-1,CASSARLAGTETQYF,TGTGCCAGCAGTGCGAGACTAGCGGGAACAGAGACCCAGTACTTC
NA,15,TRBD1,TRBJ2-5,TRBV7-9,CASSPNRGPGETQYF,TGTGCCAGCAGCCCTAACAGGGGGCCGGGGGAGACCCAGTACTTC
NA,17,TRBD2,TRBJ2-3,TRBV5-1,CASTLRGTSGGADTQYF,TGCGCCAGCACCCTCCGGGGGACTAGCGGGGGGGCAGATACGCAGTATTTT
NA,17,TRBD2,TRBJ2-2,TRBV24-1,CATSRKTRSGSAGELFF,TGTGCCACCAGCAGAAAAACTCGAAGCGGGAGTGCCGGGGAGCTGTTTTTT
NA,15,TRBD1,TRBJ1-1,TRBV27,CASSPSGQGNTEAFF,TGTGCCAGCAGTCCCTCGGGACAGGGAAACACTGAAGCTTTCTTT
NA,15,NA,TRBJ1-1,TRBV7-2,CASSLGDPRDTEAFF,TGTGCCAGCAGCTTGGGAGATCCTCGGGACACTGAAGCTTTCTTT
NA,16,NA,TRBJ2-5,TRBV2,CASSGVDWRGWIAQYF,TGTGCCAGCAGTGGGGTTGATTGGAGGGGATGGATAGCCCAGTACTTC
NA,14,NA,TRBJ2-1,TRBV18,CASSPPTGVDEQFF,TGTGCCAGCTCACCACCCACCGGTGTCGATGAGCAGTTCTTC
few,16,TRBD1,TRBJ1-2,TRBV10-1,CASSGRTGVGIYGYTF,TGCGCCAGCAGTGGAAGGACAGGGGTTGGGATCTATGGCTACACCTTC
NA,15,NA,TRBJ1-2,TRBV28,CASSPEPTGTYGYTF,TGTGCCAGCAGCCCCGAACCGACAGGTACCTATGGCTACACCTTC
NA,14,NA,TRBJ2-5,TRBV18,CASSPVGGQETQYF,TGTGCCAGCTCACCAGTTGGCGGGCAAGAGACCCAGTACTTC
NA,12,TRBD1,TRBJ2-5,TRBV11-2,CASSHRGETQYF,TGTGCCAGCAGCCACAGGGGAGAGACCCAGTACTTC
NA,13,TRBD1,TRBJ1-2,TRBV28,CASSSHRGNGYTF,TGTGCCAGCAGTTCCCACAGGGGGAATGGCTACACCTTC
NA,14,NA,TRBJ1-6,TRBV10-3,CAISEGRFGGPLHF,TGTGCCATCAGTGAAGGGCGCTTCGGGGGACCCCTCCACTTT
NA,13,NA,TRBJ1-2,TRBV19,CASNYQGSYGYTF,TGTGCCAGTAATTATCAGGGGAGTTATGGCTACACCTTC
NA,16,NA,TRBJ2-3,TRBV9,CASSVEFRGYTDTQYF,TGTGCCAGCAGCGTAGAGTTTCGCGGTTACACAGATACGCAGTATTTT
once,14,NA,TRBJ1-1,TRBV19,CASSTQGRRTEAFF,TGTGCCAGTAGCACCCAGGGGCGCCGGACTGAAGCTTTCTTT
NA,15,TRBD1,TRBJ1-3,TRBV2,CASRGTGGSGNTIYF,TGTGCCAGCAGGGGGACAGGAGGCTCTGGAAACACCATATATTTT
NA,13,NA,TRBJ1-4,TRBV27,CASSLTGGEKLFF,TGTGCCAGCAGTTTGACCGGGGGTGAAAAACTGTTTTTT
NA,15,NA,TRBJ1-4,TRBV5-1,CASSLVGPIGEKLFF,TGCGCCAGCAGCTTGGTGGGGCCTATCGGAGAAAAACTGTTTTTT
few,15,NA,TRBJ2-5,TRBV7-9,CASSLQGTSWETQYF,TGTGCCAGCAGCTTACAGGGCACCTCTTGGGAGACCCAGTACTTC
NA,17,NA,TRBJ2-2,TRBV3-1/TRBV3-2,CASSQQYGGQNTGELFF,TGTGCCAGCAGCCAGCAATACGGGGGTCAGAACACCGGGGAGCTGTTTTTT
NA,16,TRBD2,TRBJ2-1,TRBV10-2,CASSEYRAGDKNEQFF,TGCGCCAGCAGTGAGTATCGAGCGGGGGACAAAAATGAGCAGTTCTTC
once,15,NA,TRBJ2-1,TRBV19,CASSIQWAPYNEQFF,TGTGCCAGTAGTATACAGTGGGCACCCTACAATGAGCAGTTCTTC
few,16,NA,TRBJ1-4,TRBV28,CASSFRDNRAREKLFF,TGTGCCAGCAGTTTCCGTGACAACAGGGCCCGGGAAAAACTGTTTTTT
NA,17,TRBD1,TRBJ1-1,TRBV19,CASSLTGAALGNTEAFF,TGTGCCAGTAGTCTGACAGGGGCCGCATTGGGGAACACTGAAGCTTTCTTT
NA,13,NA,TRBJ2-1,TRBV24-1,CATSDNRVNEQFF,TGTGCCACCAGTGATAACCGGGTGAATGAGCAGTTCTTC
NA,15,NA,TRBJ1-1,TRBV5-1,CASSLGGGGGTEAFF,TGCGCCAGCAGCTTGGGGGGCGGGGGAGGCACTGAAGCTTTCTTT
NA,17,TRBD2,TRBJ2-1,TRBV7-9,CATGASGSTGRPDEQFF,TGTGCCACCGGGGCTAGCGGGAGTACTGGCCGGCCCGATGAGCAGTTCTTC
NA,13,NA,TRBJ1-2,TRBV6-2/TRBV6-3,CASSRTPGGGYTF,TGTGCCAGCAGCCGGACACCCGGGGGTGGCTACACCTTC
once,14,NA,TRBJ2-5,TRBV28,CASSPRQGGETQYF,TGTGCCAGCAGTCCCCGGCAGGGGGGAGAGACCCAGTACTTC
NA,14,NA,TRBJ1-3,TRBV5-1,CASSLGAGGNTIYF,TGCGCCAGCAGCTTGGGGGCAGGGGGAAACACCATATATTTT
NA,15,TRBD2,TRBJ2-5,TRBV4-1,CASSQAVLGEGSQYF,TGCGCCAGCAGCCAAGCGGTCCTAGGGGAGGGGTCCCAGTACTTC
NA,17,NA,TRBJ1-6,TRBV6-1,CASSGNRNADYNSPLHF,TGTGCCAGCAGTGGGAACAGGAATGCTGACTATAATTCACCCCTCCACTTT
NA,15,NA,TRBJ1-2,TRBV7-2,CASSSTVGGVYGYTF,TGTGCCAGCAGCTCCACCGTGGGGGGTGTCTATGGCTACACCTTC
NA,13,NA,TRBJ2-1,TRBV18,CASSPPSADEQFF,TGTGCCAGCTCACCACCGTCAGCGGATGAGCAGTTCTTC
NA,15,TRBD1,TRBJ2-5,TRBV5-1,CASSLGDRVQETQYF,TGCGCCAGCAGCTTGGGGGACAGAGTCCAAGAGACCCAGTACTTC